Sequencing of this TCR beta chain was carried out in a study of blood T cells in healthy people across ages. Points from the study as a whole: More naive CD4+ cells and higher diversity were found in long-lived than in aged donors.

With respect to this clonotype: Antigen: not known.

The CDR3 has 14 residues. Per germline, CDR1 SGHDT and CDR2 YYEEEE. The V gene end was trimmed by 4 bases and the J gene end by 3 bases; junction bases not matched to a gene: 7. Next came a second PCR, run for 7 to 11 cycles, which used a sample-barcoded 5' primer along with a J-beta primer mix. TCRdb used MiXCR to reprocess the 5' RACE reads, holding one entry per CDR3 protein. The table has some 560,000 distinct CDR3 sequences, about 27% seen once. These data also formed part of another study, on T cells of mothers and their children. This second study says: RNA was extracted, and all of it went into cDNA synthesis at approximately 1.4 ug per 15 ul. Detection yielded no persistent microchimeric T cell clones.

Material for sequencing was blood. This receptor was taken from a boy younger than 10 in good health. The rearrangement joins TRBV5-6 to TRBJ2-7, with 7 bases that match TRBD2. The DNA for the CDR3 is TGTGCCAGCAGCCTTGGACTAGTTAGCTACGAGCAGTACTTC. Protein product: CASSLGLVSYEQYF.